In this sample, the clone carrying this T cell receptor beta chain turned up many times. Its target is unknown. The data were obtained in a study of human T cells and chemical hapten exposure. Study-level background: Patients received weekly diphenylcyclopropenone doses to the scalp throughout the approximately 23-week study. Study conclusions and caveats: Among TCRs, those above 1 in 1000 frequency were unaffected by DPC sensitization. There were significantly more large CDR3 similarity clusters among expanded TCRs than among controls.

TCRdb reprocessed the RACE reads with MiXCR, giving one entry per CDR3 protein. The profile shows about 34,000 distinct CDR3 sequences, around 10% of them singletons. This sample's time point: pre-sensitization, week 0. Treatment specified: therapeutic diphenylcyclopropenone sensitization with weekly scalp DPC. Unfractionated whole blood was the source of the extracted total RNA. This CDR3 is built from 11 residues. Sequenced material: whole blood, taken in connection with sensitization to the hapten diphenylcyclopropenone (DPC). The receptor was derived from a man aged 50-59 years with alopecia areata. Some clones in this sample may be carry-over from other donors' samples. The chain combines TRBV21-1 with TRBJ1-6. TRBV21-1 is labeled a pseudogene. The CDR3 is CASSINSPLHF. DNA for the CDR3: TGTGCCAGCAGCATTAATTCACCCCTCCACTTT.